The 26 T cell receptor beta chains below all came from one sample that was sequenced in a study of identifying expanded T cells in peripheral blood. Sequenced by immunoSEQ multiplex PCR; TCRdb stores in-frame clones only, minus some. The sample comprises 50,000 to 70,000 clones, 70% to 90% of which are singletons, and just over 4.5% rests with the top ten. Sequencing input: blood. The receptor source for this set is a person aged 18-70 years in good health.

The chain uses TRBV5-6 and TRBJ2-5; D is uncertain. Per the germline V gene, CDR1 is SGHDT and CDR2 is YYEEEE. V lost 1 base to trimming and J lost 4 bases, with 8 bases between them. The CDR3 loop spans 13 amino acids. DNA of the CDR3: TGTGCCAGCAGCTTGATCAGTCGAGAGACCCAGTACTTC. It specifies CASSLISRETQYF.

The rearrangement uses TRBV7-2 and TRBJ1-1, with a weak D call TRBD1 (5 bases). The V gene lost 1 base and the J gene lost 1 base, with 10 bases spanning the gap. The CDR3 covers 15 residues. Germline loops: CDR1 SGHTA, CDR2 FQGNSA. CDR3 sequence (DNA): TGTGCCAGCAGCTTAGTTCGTGGACAGAACACTGAAGCTTTCTTT. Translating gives CASSLVRGQNTEAFF.

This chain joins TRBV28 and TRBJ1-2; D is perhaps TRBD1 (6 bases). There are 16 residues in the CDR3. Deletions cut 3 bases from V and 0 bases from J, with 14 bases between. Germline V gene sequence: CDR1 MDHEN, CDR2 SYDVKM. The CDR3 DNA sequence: TGTGCCAGCAGTTTGGGGGCAGGCCGGGCTAACTATGGCTACACCTTC. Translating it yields CASSLGAGRANYGYTF.

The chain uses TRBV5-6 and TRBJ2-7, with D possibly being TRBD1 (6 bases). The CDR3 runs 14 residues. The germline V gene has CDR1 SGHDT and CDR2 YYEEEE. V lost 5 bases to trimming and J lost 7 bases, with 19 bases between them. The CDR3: CASRTRLTGKEQYF. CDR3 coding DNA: TGTGCCAGCAGGACCCGACTAACAGGGAAGGAGCAGTACTTC. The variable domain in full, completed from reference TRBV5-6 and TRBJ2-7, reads DAGVTQSPTHLIKTRGQQVTLRCSPKSGHDTVSWYQQALGQGPQFIFQYYEEEERQRGNFPDRFSGHQFPNYSSELNVNALLLGDSALYLCASRTRLTGKEQYFGPGTRLTVT.

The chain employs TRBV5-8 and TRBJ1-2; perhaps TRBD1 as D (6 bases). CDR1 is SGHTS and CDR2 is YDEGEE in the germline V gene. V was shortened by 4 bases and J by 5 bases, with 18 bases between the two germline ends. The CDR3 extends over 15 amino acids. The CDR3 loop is CASSLQIGGPYGYTF. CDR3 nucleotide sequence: TGTGCCAGCAGCCTCCAAATTGGGGGGCCTTATGGCTACACCTTC.

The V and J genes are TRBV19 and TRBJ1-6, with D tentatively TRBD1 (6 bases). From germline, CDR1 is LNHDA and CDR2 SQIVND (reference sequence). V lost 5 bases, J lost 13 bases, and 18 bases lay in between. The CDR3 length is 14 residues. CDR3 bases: TGTGCCAGTAGTGTCCGGGACACACCGGGGCCCCTCCACTTT. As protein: CASSVRDTPGPLHF.

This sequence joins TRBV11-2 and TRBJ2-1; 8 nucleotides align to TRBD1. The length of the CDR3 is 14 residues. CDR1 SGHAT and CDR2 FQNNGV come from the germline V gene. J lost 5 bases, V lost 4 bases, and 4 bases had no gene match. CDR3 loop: CASSWGQEDNEQFF. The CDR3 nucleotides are TGTGCCAGCAGCTGGGGACAGGAGGACAATGAGCAGTTCTTC.

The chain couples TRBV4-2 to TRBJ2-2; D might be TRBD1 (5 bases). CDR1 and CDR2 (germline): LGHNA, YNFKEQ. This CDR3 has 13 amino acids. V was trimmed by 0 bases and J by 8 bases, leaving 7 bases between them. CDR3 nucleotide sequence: TGTGCCAGCAGCCAAGAAGGGGTAGGGGAGCTGTTTTTT. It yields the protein CASSQEGVGELFF.

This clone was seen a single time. CDR3 in DNA: TGCGCCAGCAGTGAAAGAGGGTTTGGCGAGCAGTACTTC. Translation gives CASSERGFGEQYF. The chain joins TRBV10-1 to TRBJ2-7; perhaps TRBD2 as D (5 bases). Germline CDR1 WNHNN, CDR2 SYGVQD (reference sequence). CDR3 length: 13 amino acids. The germline V and J ends were trimmed by 3 bases and 6 bases, with 12 bases remaining between them.

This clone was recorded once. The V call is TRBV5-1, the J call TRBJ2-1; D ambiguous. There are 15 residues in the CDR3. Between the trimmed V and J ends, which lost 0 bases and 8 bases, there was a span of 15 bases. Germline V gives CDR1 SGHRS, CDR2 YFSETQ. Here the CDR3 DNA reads TGCGCCAGCAGCTTGGTACAAGCATCCCGGGATGAGCAGTTCTTC. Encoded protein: CASSLVQASRDEQFF.

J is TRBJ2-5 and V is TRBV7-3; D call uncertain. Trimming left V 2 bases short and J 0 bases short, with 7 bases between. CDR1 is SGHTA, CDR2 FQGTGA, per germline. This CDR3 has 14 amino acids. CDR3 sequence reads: CASSLGRHQETQYF. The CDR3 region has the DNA TGTGCCAGCAGCTTAGGAAGACACCAAGAGACCCAGTACTTC.

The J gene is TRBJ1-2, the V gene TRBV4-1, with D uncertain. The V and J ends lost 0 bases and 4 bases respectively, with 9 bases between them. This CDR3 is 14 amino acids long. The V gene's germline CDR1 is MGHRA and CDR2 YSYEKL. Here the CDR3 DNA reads TGCGCCAGCAGCCAAGATAGGGTGGTCTATGGCTACACCTTC. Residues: CASSQDRVVYGYTF.

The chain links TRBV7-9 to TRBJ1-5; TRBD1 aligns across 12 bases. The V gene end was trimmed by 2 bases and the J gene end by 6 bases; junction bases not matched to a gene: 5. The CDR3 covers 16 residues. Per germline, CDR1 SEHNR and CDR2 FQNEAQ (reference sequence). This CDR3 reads CASSLWDRGPGQPQHF. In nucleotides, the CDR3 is TGTGCCAGCAGCTTATGGGACAGGGGGCCCGGTCAGCCCCAGCATTTT.

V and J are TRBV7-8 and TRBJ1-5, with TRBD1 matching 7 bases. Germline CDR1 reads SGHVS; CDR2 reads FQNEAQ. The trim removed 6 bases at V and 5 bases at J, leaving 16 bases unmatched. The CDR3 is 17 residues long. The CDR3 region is CASSQKPGRGGYQPQHF. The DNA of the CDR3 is TGTGCCAGCAGTCAAAAACCGGGCAGAGGGGGCTATCAGCCCCAGCATTTT.

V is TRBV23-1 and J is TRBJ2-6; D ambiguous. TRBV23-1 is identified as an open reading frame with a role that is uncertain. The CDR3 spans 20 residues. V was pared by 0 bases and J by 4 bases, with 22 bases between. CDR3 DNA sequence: TGCGCCAGCAGTCAATCGTGGGCAGGTGTGGGCTTGAGGGGGGCCAACGTCCTGACTTTC. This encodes CASSQSWAGVGLRGANVLTF.

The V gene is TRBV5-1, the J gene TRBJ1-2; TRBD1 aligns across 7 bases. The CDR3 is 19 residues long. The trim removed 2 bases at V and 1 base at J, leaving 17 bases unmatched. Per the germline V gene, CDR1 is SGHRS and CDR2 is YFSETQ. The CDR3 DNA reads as TGCGCCAGCAGCTTCCGGACAGGAATTCCTGGAGCGATTAACTATGGCTACACCTTC. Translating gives CASSFRTGIPGAINYGYTF.

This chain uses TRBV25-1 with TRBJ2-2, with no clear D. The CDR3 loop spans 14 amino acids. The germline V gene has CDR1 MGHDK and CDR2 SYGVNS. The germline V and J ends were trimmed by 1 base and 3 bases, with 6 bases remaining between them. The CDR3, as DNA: TGTGCCAGCAGTGAATCCTCGGACACCGGGGAGCTGTTTTTT. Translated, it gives CASSESSDTGELFF. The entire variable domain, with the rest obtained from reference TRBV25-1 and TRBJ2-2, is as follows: EADIYQTPRYLVIGTGKKITLECSQTMGHDKMYWYQQDPGMELHLIHYSYGVNSTEKGDLSSESTVSRIRTEHFPLTLESARPSHTSQYLCASSESSDTGELFFGEGSRLTVL.

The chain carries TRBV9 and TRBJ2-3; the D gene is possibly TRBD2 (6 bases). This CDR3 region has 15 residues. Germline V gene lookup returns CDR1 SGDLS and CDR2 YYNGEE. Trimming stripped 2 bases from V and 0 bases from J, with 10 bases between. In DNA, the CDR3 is TGTGCCAGCAGCGTCCAGACTAGGAGCACAGATACGCAGTATTTT. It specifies CASSVQTRSTDTQYF.

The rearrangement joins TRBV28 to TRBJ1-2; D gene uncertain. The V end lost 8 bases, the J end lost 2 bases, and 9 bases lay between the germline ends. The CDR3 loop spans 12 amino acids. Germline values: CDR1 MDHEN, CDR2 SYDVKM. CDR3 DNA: TGTGCCAGCCTACAACTAAACTATGGCTACACCTTC. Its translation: CASLQLNYGYTF.

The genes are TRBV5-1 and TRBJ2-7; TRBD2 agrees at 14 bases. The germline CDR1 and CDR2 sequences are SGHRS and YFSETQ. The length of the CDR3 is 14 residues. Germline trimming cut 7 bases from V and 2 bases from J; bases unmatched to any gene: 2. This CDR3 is CASATSGGAYEQYF. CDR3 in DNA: TGCGCCAGCGCGACTAGCGGGGGGGCCTACGAGCAGTACTTC.

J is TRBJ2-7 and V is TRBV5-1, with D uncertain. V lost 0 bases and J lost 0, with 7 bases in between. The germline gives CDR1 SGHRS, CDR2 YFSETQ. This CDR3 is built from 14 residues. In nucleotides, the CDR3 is TGCGCCAGCAGCTTGGAAGGGCACTCCTACGAGCAGTACTTC. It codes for CASSLEGHSYEQYF.

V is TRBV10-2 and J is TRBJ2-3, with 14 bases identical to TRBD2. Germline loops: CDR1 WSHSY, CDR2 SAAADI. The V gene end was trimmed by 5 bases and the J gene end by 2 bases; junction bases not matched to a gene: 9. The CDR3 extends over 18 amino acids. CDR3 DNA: TGCGCCAGCAGTCTTGGGACTAGCGGGGGAGCCGCCACAGATACGCAGTATTTT. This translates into CASSLGTSGGAATDTQYF.

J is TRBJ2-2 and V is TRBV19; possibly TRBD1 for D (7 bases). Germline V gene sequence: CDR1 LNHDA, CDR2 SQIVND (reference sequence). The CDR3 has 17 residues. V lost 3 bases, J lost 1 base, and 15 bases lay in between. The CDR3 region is CASSIAGGPLNTGELFF. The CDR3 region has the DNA TGTGCCAGTAGTATTGCAGGGGGGCCTTTGAACACCGGGGAGCTGTTTTTT. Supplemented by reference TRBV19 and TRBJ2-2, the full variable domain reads DGGITQSPKYLFRKEGQNVTLSCEQNLNHDAMYWYRQDPGQGLRLIYYSQIVNDFQKGDIAEGYSVSREKKESFPLTVTSAQKNPTAFYLCASSIAGGPLNTGELFFGEGSRLTVL.

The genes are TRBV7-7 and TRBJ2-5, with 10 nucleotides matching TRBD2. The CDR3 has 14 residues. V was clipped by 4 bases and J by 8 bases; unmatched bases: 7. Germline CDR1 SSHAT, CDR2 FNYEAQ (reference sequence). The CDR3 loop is CASSSGTSVATQYF. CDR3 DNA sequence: TGTGCCAGCAGCTCCGGGACTAGCGTTGCTACCCAGTACTTC.

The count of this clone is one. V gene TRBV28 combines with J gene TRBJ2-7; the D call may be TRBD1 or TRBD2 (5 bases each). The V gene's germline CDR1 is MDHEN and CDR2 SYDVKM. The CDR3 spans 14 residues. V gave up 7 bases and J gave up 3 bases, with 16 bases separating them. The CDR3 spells CASTSRDDSYEQYF. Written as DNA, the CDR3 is TGTGCCAGCACATCCCGGGACGATAGCTACGAGCAGTACTTC.

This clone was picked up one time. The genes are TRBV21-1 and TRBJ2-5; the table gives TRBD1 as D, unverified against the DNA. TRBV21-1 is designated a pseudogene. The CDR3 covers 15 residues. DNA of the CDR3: TGTGCCAGCAGCGACACGCGACAGGGAAGGAAGACCCAGTACTTC. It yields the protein CASSDTRQGRKTQYF.